This T cell receptor (beta chain) was captured by sequencing in a study of blood T cell repertoires in COVID-19 (TCRdb year 2020). About the investigation overall: The collaborator samples originated in the United States, Italy and Spain and spanned the acute and convalescent phases of COVID-19. Deeply sampled blood TCRbeta repertoires from subjects exposed to, actively infected with, or recovered from COVID-19 were included in the dataset. The material from the prospective study consisted of cDNA or gDNA derived from T cells, B-cell-depleted T cells, or PBMCs. Where available, HLA class I and class II types were obtained from metadata supplied by the sample provider rather than from assay-based typing. Samples were obtained from the ongoing ImmuneRACE study (first 160 participants) and from about 1,300 subjects provided by 6 global collaborators. The repertoires were released in a freely available public database intended as a resource for research on the immune response to SARS-CoV-2. The sample metadata nearly always contained a de-identified subject ID, COVID-19 status, age in years and sex.

The CDR3 goes from the cysteine to the phenylalanine over 17 residues. The sequence is cut down to CDR3 DNA, 51 bases in frame from base 1. For CDR1 and CDR2, the germline V gene (reference sequence) lists SEHNR and FQNEAQ. At the junction V is shortened by 5 bases and J by 6 bases, with 22 bases in between. Study-wide conclusions, independent of this receptor: The amount of clinical and demographic metadata varied by source and participant and was provided uncurated.

TCRbeta CDR3 regions were amplified from genomic DNA by means of the immunoSEQ Assay, a bias-controlled multiplex PCR. The study's own analysis went as follows. Within the assay, amplification of reference gene primers was used to estimate how many nucleated cells each sample contained. To quantify the absolute abundance of each unique TCRbeta CDR3 rearrangement, sequence reads were collapsed and filtered. For each sample, productive Simpson clonality was calculated by taking the square root of Simpson's diversity index across productive rearrangements. Imported from immuneACCESS, the table was reduced by TCRdb to in-frame sequences with V and J called. These copies leave out some clones; in studies compared against another copy, an unresolved V gene accounts for under half, and the cause of the remainder is not known. The V and J calls and clone size are taken from that table; D and trimming were inferred from the DNA. For this sample there are approximately 160,000 clones; approximately 80% appear just once. In total, the top ten clones hold under 7% of the sample.

On this clone: The antigen it recognizes is unknown. Base qualities are missing; no much larger clone stands one base away.

Participants in the prospective study were enrolled through a virtual design, were aged roughly 18 to 90 years, and lived in 24 United States geographic areas. To assign participants to cohorts, the prospective study relied on clinical history that participants themselves reported in a screening survey and a study questionnaire. Recovered participants in ImmuneRACE Cohort 3 were defined by two consecutive negative NP/OP PCR tests, clearance by a healthcare professional, or resolution of symptoms. Mobile phlebotomists in the prospective study collected whole blood, serum and a nasopharyngeal or oropharyngeal swab from every participant. Prospective study participants could optionally give additional blood draws and questionnaires over an approximately two-month period. Before DNA extraction, blood samples from the prospective study were shipped at room temperature or frozen.

The V and J segments used are TRBV7-9 and TRBJ2-2; the D region possibly corresponds to TRBD2 (7 bases align). The sequencing input was PBMCs or T cells enriched from blood (not recorded which). This receptor was identified in a man aged 35-49 years who had recovered from COVID-19. This receptor has the CDR3 CASSPLPGGAGAGELFF. The nucleotides read TGTGCCAGCAGCCCCCTCCCGGGGGGCGCGGGAGCCGGGGAGCTGTTTTTT.